The 11 T cell receptor beta chains given below trace back to one sample, sequenced in a study of read filtering for tumor transcriptome and immune sequencing (dated by TCRdb to between 2020 and 2021). The sequencer was an Illumina HiSeq 4000. TCR libraries were constructed from about 400 ng RNA using the Immunoverse kit, and molecular barcoded adaptors covering alpha/delta and beta/gamma chains were employed. The public reads were quality trimmed at Q25 with fastp and then assembled into clones with MiXCR by TCRdb, keeping productive beta chains. Every entry covers one CDR3 protein and lists the most common genes and DNA from its rows. The sample has around 48,000 distinct CDR3 sequences on record, approximately 18% of them singletons. The ten largest clones capture roughly 14% of the sample. Source material: a population of CD138-negative cells sorted from bone marrow. This sample's cell subset or site label indicates: bone marrow mononuclear cells depleted of CD138+ plasma/myeloma cells by negative magnetic selection. The receptors shown here come from a donor at least 40 years old with multiple myeloma.

This clonotype was observed many times. The J gene is TRBJ2-1, the V gene TRBV29-1; TRBD1 agrees at 8 bases. Germline trimming cut 8 bases from V and 3 bases from J; bases unmatched to any gene: 6. The CDR3 covers 13 residues. Per germline, CDR1 SQVTM and CDR2 ANQGSEA. In DNA form, the CDR3 reads TGCAGCACCGGACAGGGATTCTACAATGAGCAGTTCTTC. It specifies CSTGQGFYNEQFF.

This clonotype was picked up many times. This chain joins TRBV29-1 and TRBJ1-5; D gene unclear. The length of the CDR3 is 13 residues. Germline CDR1 is SQVTM and CDR2 is ANQGSEA. The germline V and J ends were trimmed by 5 bases and 5 bases, with 13 bases remaining between them. The CDR3 protein is CSVSYGLDQPQHF. CDR3 nucleotides: TGCAGCGTTTCTTATGGGTTGGATCAGCCCCAGCATTTT.

This clonotype occurred many times. CDR3 residues: CASSSPTGKSTDTQYF. DNA for the CDR3: TGCGCCAGCAGCTCCCCAACTGGGAAGAGCACAGATACGCAGTATTTT. The V and J genes are TRBV5-1 and TRBJ2-3; no definite D call. V dropped 3 bases and J dropped 0 bases, with 14 bases sitting between them. The length of the CDR3 is 16 residues. Germline assignment: CDR1 SGHRS and CDR2 YFSETQ.

Regarding this clonotype: A read error may explain this, as a much larger clone is one base away. CDR3 sequence reads: CASKQGLLGETQYF. CDR3 bases: TGTGCCAGCAAACAGGGGCTCCTGGGGGAGACCCAGTACTTC. The rearrangement joins TRBV27 to TRBJ2-5, with 7 bases that match TRBD1. V lost 7 bases and J lost 5; bases outside the gene matches: 10. Looked up from germline, CDR1 is MNHEY and CDR2 is SMNVEV (reference sequence). The CDR3 loop spans 14 amino acids.

J is TRBJ1-3 and V is TRBV12-3 or TRBV12-4; 10 nucleotides match TRBD1. With V trimmed by 5 bases and J by 7 bases, 5 bases remained unmatched. There are 14 residues in the CDR3. The DNA of the CDR3 is TGTGCCAGCAGTCCGGGACAGGGGTCTAACACCATATATTTT. Translating it yields CASSPGQGSNTIYF.

Worth noting for this clonotype: Lacking the conserved final phenylalanine or tryptophan, this CDR3 likely reflects a read error. This sequence joins TRBV28 and TRBJ1-1; tentative D call: TRBD1 (6 bases). This CDR3 is built from 14 residues. Germline assignment: CDR1 MDHEN and CDR2 SYDVKM. Trimming cost V 2 bases and J 1 base, with 8 bases left between them. CDR3 loop: CASSLPRGNTEAFS. The CDR3, as DNA: TGTGCCAGCAGTTTACCCAGGGGGAACACTGAAGCTTTCTCT.

This clonotype was counted at least ten times. The chain's CDR3 is CSAEQVAGRRYNEQFF. CDR3 nucleotide sequence: TGCAGTGCCGAACAGGTAGCGGGACGTAGGTACAATGAGCAGTTCTTC. V and J are TRBV20-1 and TRBJ2-1, with TRBD2 matching 8 bases. Trimming cost V 6 bases and J 4 bases; bases outside gene matches: 14. There are 16 residues in the CDR3. CDR1 and CDR2 from the germline V gene are DFQATT and SNEGSKA (reference sequence).

In the case of this clonotype: A junction end diverges from the germline sequence, so it may reflect a read error. The V gene is TRBV6-2 or TRBV6-3, the J gene TRBJ2-5; 9 nucleotides match TRBD2. Germline lookup yields CDR1 MNHEY and CDR2 SVGEGT. The CDR3 totals 16 residues. This CDR3 is CVSSYAGGRAEETQYF. CDR3 nucleotides: TGCGTCAGCAGTTACGCCGGCGGGAGGGCCGAAGAGACCCAGTACTTC.

This clonotype was counted many times. The CDR3: CSARAPGNYGYTF. The CDR3 DNA reads TGCAGTGCTAGAGCCCCGGGAAACTATGGCTACACCTTC. This chain links TRBV20-1 with TRBJ1-2, with unresolved D. The CDR3 runs to 13 residues. The V gene lost 1 base and the J gene lost 2 bases, with 8 bases spanning the gap. Germline CDR1 and CDR2: DFQATT and SNEGSKA (reference sequence).

The sample holds many counts of this clonotype. The genes are TRBV3-1 and TRBJ2-5, with D unresolved. Per the germline V gene, CDR1 is LGHDT and CDR2 is YNNKEL (reference sequence). Trimming removed 0 bases from V and 7 bases from J, with 9 bases in between. The CDR3 loop spans 13 amino acids. The DNA for the CDR3 is TGTGCCAGCAGCCAAGATCCTAGGTTGACCCAGTACTTC. Amino acids: CASSQDPRLTQYF.

Worth noting for this clonotype: This likely comes from a read error, as the CDR3 has no conserved phenylalanine or tryptophan at its end. The gene calls are TRBV7-9 and TRBJ1-2, with TRBD1 as a possible D gene (6 bases). The CDR3 is 16 amino acids. Germline V gene data show CDR1 as SEHNR and CDR2 as FQNEAQ (reference sequence). The V and J ends lost 6 bases and 6 bases respectively, with 23 bases between them. The CDR3 loop reads CASRRNREVRQNGYTL. The CDR3 DNA sequence: TGTGCCAGCAGGCGGAACAGGGAAGTCCGCCAAAATGGCTACACCCTC.